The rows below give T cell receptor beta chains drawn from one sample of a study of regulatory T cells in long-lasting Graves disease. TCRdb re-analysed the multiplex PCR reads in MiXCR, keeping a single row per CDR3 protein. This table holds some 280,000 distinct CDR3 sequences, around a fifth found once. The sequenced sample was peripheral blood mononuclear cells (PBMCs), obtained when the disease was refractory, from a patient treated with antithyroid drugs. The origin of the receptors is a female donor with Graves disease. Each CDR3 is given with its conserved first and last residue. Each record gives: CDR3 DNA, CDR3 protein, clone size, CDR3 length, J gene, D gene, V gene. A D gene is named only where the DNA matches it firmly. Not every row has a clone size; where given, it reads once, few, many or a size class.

CDR3 DNA: TGCGCCAGCACCGCGACAGGGAGCACTGAAGCTTTCTTT
CDR3 protein: CASTATGSTEAFF
clone size: many
CDR3 length: 13
J gene: TRBJ1-1
D gene: TRBD1
V gene: TRBV10-1

CDR3 DNA: TGCAGTGCTAGAGATGCGGGGTACAATCAGCCCCAGCATTTT
CDR3 protein: CSARDAGYNQPQHF
clone size: -
CDR3 length: 14
J gene: TRBJ1-5
D gene: -
V gene: TRBV20-1

CDR3 DNA: TGTGCCAGCAGTTATTCCAACAATCAGTACCAAGAGACCCAGTACTTC
CDR3 protein: CASSYSNNQYQETQYF
clone size: many
CDR3 length: 16
J gene: TRBJ2-5
D gene: -
V gene: TRBV6-9

CDR3 DNA: TGTGCCAGCAGCCAAGGGGCCTTCGGGGAGCTGTTTTTT
CDR3 protein: CASSQGAFGELFF
clone size: -
CDR3 length: 13
J gene: TRBJ2-2
D gene: -
V gene: TRBV7-3

CDR3 DNA: TGTGCCAGCGGGTTCGGGACGAACACCTACGAGCAGTACTTC
CDR3 protein: CASGFGTNTYEQYF
clone size: -
CDR3 length: 14
J gene: TRBJ2-7
D gene: -
V gene: TRBV7-9

CDR3 DNA: TGTGCCAGCAGCCAAGTAGCGGACACCGGGGAGCTGTTTTTT
CDR3 protein: CASSQVADTGELFF
clone size: few
CDR3 length: 14
J gene: TRBJ2-2
D gene: -
V gene: TRBV3-1

CDR3 DNA: TGTGCCAGCAGGCGGAGGACTAGCGGGATAACCGGGGAGCTGTTTTTT
CDR3 protein: CASRRRTSGITGELFF
clone size: few
CDR3 length: 16
J gene: TRBJ2-2
D gene: TRBD2
V gene: TRBV6-1

CDR3 DNA: TGCGCCAGCAGCCACGGGTTAGGGCCATACGAGCAGTACTTC
CDR3 protein: CASSHGLGPYEQYF
clone size: few
CDR3 length: 14
J gene: TRBJ2-7
D gene: -
V gene: TRBV4-1

CDR3 DNA: TGTGCCAGCCGGACTAGCGGGATGCGGGGCTCCTACAATGAGCAGTTCTTC
CDR3 protein: CASRTSGMRGSYNEQFF
clone size: -
CDR3 length: 17
J gene: TRBJ2-1
D gene: TRBD2
V gene: TRBV6-1

CDR3 DNA: TGTGCCAGCAGCGGCTCACAGGGGTTAGCCAAAAACATTCAGTACTTC
CDR3 protein: CASSGSQGLAKNIQYF
clone size: many
CDR3 length: 16
J gene: TRBJ2-4
D gene: TRBD1
V gene: TRBV2

CDR3 DNA: TGTGCCAGCAGTTTGCCTCCCACCTTAGGACAGGGAGGAAAACTGTTTTTT
CDR3 protein: CASSLPPTLGQGGKLFF
clone size: many
CDR3 length: 17
J gene: TRBJ1-4
D gene: TRBD1
V gene: TRBV28

CDR3 DNA: TGCAGTGCTAGGAGACAGGGTAACGAGCAGTACTTC
CDR3 protein: CSARRQGNEQYF
clone size: few
CDR3 length: 12
J gene: TRBJ2-7
D gene: TRBD1
V gene: TRBV20-1

CDR3 DNA: TGTGCCAGCAGCCCCGGGACAGGGGGTGACGGTGGCTACACCTTC
CDR3 protein: CASSPGTGGDGGYTF
clone size: -
CDR3 length: 15
J gene: TRBJ1-2
D gene: TRBD1
V gene: TRBV7-9

CDR3 DNA: TGTGCCAGCAGTGCGTTTGGCTACACCTTC
CDR3 protein: CASSAFGYTF
clone size: many
CDR3 length: 10
J gene: TRBJ1-2
D gene: -
V gene: TRBV2

CDR3 DNA: TGCAGTGCTAGAGCCGGAGGGAGCGGGACCGGGGAGCTGTTTTTT
CDR3 protein: CSARAGGSGTGELFF
clone size: few
CDR3 length: 15
J gene: TRBJ2-2
D gene: -
V gene: TRBV20-1

CDR3 DNA: TGTGCCAGCAGCTTAGAAGGGTCGTCCTACGAGCAGTACTTC
CDR3 protein: CASSLEGSSYEQYF
clone size: many
CDR3 length: 14
J gene: TRBJ2-7
D gene: -
V gene: TRBV7-2

CDR3 DNA: TGTGCCAGCAGCCCCCGCCATGGCGTCACTGAAGCTTTCTTT
CDR3 protein: CASSPRHGVTEAFF
clone size: many
CDR3 length: 14
J gene: TRBJ1-1
D gene: -
V gene: TRBV28

CDR3 DNA: TGTGCCAGCAGCGAAACCGGGACAGCGAATTCACCCCTCCACTTT
CDR3 protein: CASSETGTANSPLHF
clone size: few
CDR3 length: 15
J gene: TRBJ1-6
D gene: TRBD1
V gene: TRBV27

CDR3 DNA: TGTGCCATCAGTGAGTCAGGTAACATGAACACTGAAGCTTTCTTT
CDR3 protein: CAISESGNMNTEAFF
clone size: many
CDR3 length: 15
J gene: TRBJ1-1
D gene: -
V gene: TRBV10-3

CDR3 DNA: TGCAGTGCTAGAGTTTTTAGCGGGAGTACAGATACGCAGTATTTT
CDR3 protein: CSARVFSGSTDTQYF
clone size: once
CDR3 length: 15
J gene: TRBJ2-3
D gene: TRBD2
V gene: TRBV20-1

CDR3 DNA: TGTGCCAGCAGTTACCTGACTAAACGAGAAAAACTGTTTTTT
CDR3 protein: CASSYLTKREKLFF
clone size: many
CDR3 length: 14
J gene: TRBJ1-4
D gene: -
V gene: TRBV6-5

CDR3 DNA: TGTGCCAGCAGTTACCTTGGCGGCACAGATACGCAGTATTTT
CDR3 protein: CASSYLGGTDTQYF
clone size: many
CDR3 length: 14
J gene: TRBJ2-3
D gene: -
V gene: TRBV6-5

CDR3 DNA: TGTGCCAGCAGTGAATACAGCGGAAGCTCCTACGAGCAGTACTTC
CDR3 protein: CASSEYSGSSYEQYF
clone size: -
CDR3 length: 15
J gene: TRBJ2-7
D gene: -
V gene: TRBV25-1

CDR3 DNA: TGTGCCAGCAGTTCCATCGGCGGGCCGGGCGAGCAGTACTTC
CDR3 protein: CASSSIGGPGEQYF
clone size: -
CDR3 length: 14
J gene: TRBJ2-7
D gene: -
V gene: TRBV6-2/TRBV6-3

CDR3 DNA: TGTGCCAGCAGTGACTCGCGGACAAACGCGAACACCGGGGAGCTGTTTTTT
CDR3 protein: CASSDSRTNANTGELFF
clone size: -
CDR3 length: 17
J gene: TRBJ2-2
D gene: -
V gene: TRBV6-4

CDR3 DNA: TGTGCCACCGCAAAGGAGTTGAATGAAAAACTGTTTTTT
CDR3 protein: CATAKELNEKLFF
clone size: many
CDR3 length: 13
J gene: TRBJ1-4
D gene: -
V gene: TRBV15

CDR3 DNA: TGTGCCAGCAGCCCGCAAACTTGGACAGGGAGCTACGAGCAGTACTTC
CDR3 protein: CASSPQTWTGSYEQYF
clone size: many
CDR3 length: 16
J gene: TRBJ2-7
D gene: TRBD1
V gene: TRBV11-2

CDR3 DNA: TGTGCCAGCAGTTTAGGGGGGGACAGCCACGAGCAGTACTTC
CDR3 protein: CASSLGGDSHEQYF
clone size: many
CDR3 length: 14
J gene: TRBJ2-7
D gene: -
V gene: TRBV28

CDR3 DNA: TGCAGCGTTGCTGGTTCGGGAAACACCATATATTTT
CDR3 protein: CSVAGSGNTIYF
clone size: few
CDR3 length: 12
J gene: TRBJ1-3
D gene: -
V gene: TRBV29-1

CDR3 DNA: TGTGCCAGCAGTTTAACGGTTGGGGCCAACGTCCTGACTTTC
CDR3 protein: CASSLTVGANVLTF
clone size: few
CDR3 length: 14
J gene: TRBJ2-6
D gene: -
V gene: TRBV12-3/TRBV12-4

CDR3 DNA: TGTGCCAGCAGCCCCACTAGCGGGAGTGGCGGCGAGCAGTACTTC
CDR3 protein: CASSPTSGSGGEQYF
clone size: many
CDR3 length: 15
J gene: TRBJ2-7
D gene: TRBD2
V gene: TRBV7-2

CDR3 DNA: TGTGCCAGCAGTTTATTCCAGGACGGGGATCAGCCCCAGCATTTT
CDR3 protein: CASSLFQDGDQPQHF
clone size: many
CDR3 length: 15
J gene: TRBJ1-5
D gene: -
V gene: TRBV28

CDR3 DNA: TGTGCCAGCAGCTTAGCCGCGGCGGAGCTGTTTTTT
CDR3 protein: CASSLAAAELFF
clone size: -
CDR3 length: 12
J gene: TRBJ2-2
D gene: -
V gene: TRBV7-9

CDR3 DNA: TGTGCCAGCAGTACTCACGGCCAGCAGCCCCAGCATTTT
CDR3 protein: CASSTHGQQPQHF
clone size: -
CDR3 length: 13
J gene: TRBJ1-5
D gene: -
V gene: TRBV2